This TCR beta chain was identified in a study of somatic mutations in cytotoxic T cells in rheumatoid arthritis. The wider study: Blood samples of approximately 30 ml were drawn from patients (in EDTA) right after diagnosis and before any treatment.

Points from the study as a whole: For rheumatoid arthritis patients, the slight TRBV07 underrepresentation lacked multiple-comparison adjustment. Measured CD8+ T-cell clonality, a value compared between rheumatoid arthritis patients and age-matched healthy controls, did not differ significantly.

CDR1 is LNHNV, CDR2 YYDKDF, per germline (reference sequence). V lost 0 bases and J lost 9; bases outside the gene matches: 10. The CDR3 totals 15 residues. The table came from immunoSEQ multiplex PCR; TCRdb's copy has only in-frame clones and leaves some out. Of fewer than 20,000 clones listed, about 80% are singletons. As regards this clone: The antigen remains unidentified.

By positive magnetic bead selection, CD4+ and CD8+ cells were isolated, and their purity was checked by flow cytometry. The V gene is TRBV15, the J gene TRBJ1-2; TRBD1 aligns across 7 bases. The clonotype comes from an adult with rheumatoid arthritis. Sequencing was done on a sample of CD8+ T cells sorted from blood. Here the CDR3 reads CATSRDREGAESYTF. CDR3 nucleotides: TGTGCCACCAGCAGAGATCGGGAGGGGGCGGAGAGCTACACCTTC.